This TCR beta chain appears in the sequencing data of a study of shared clonotypes between healthy human individuals (dated by TCRdb to the early 2020s). Looking at the study overall: Three men and two women, aged 18 to 49 years, made up the cohort. Per donor, three plates each were used for CD4 naive and CD4 memory, two for CD8 naive, and one for CD8 memory. To estimate repertoire size and how much clonotypes are shared between individuals, the study performed deep sequencing of blood TCR repertoires from a few healthy adults. Libraries were prepared and TCR repertoires were sequenced by different laboratories using diverse techniques, in order to increase sequencing depth and limit assay-specific biases. Each donor's leukapheresis produced roughly between roughly 0.85 and 9.5 billion PBMCs. Points the paper makes about the study in general: Pairwise subsampling indicated that sequencing depth was expected to affect the degree of clonotype sharing among donors. Rarefaction of sorted-subset datasets indicated incomplete sequencing despite the large sequencing depth. Sharing across four donors was observed for approximately 5% of naive CD4, less than 4% of naive CD8, 2% to 2.5% of memory CD4, and 0.4% of memory CD8 clonotypes. Estimated clonotype richness was generally larger for naive than for memory subsets. Sampling was restricted to blood, and TCR repertoires in tissue are likely to differ from TCR repertoires in blood. Because the study included only a small number of donors, the genetic and exposure-history diversity represented was limited. Compared with non-shared clonotypes, clonotypes shared by all four sorted-subset donors had higher generation probabilities.

CDR1 and CDR2 are read off the germline V gene (reference sequence) as MNHEY and SMNVEV. The CDR3 runs 14 residues from the cysteine to the phenylalanine. Only the CDR3 DNA stays, 42 bases, in frame from base 1. Trimming removed 3 bases from V and 3 bases from J, leaving 11 bases between the germline ends. Using the deep immunoSEQ assay, TCR CDR3 regions were amplified from genomic DNA by multiplex PCR. Extracted genomic DNA from each cell subset was spread evenly across all wells of several immunoSEQ 96-well plates, with each plate serving as a replicate. Each replicate PCR for sorted subsets received around 0.2 ug genomic DNA, equal to tens of thousands of T cell genomes. The purified libraries were quantified using a Qubit 3.0 fluorometer, sized with a Bioanalyzer 2100, and then quantified again using the KAPA Library Quantification kit. Every immunoSEQ 96-well plate was sequenced on a dedicated single-read 150-cycle Illumina NextSeq 550 flow cell. The paper's data handling went like this. The immunoSEQ output contained only junctional sequences without quality scores, so filtering could not match that applied to full-length reads. Sequences were annotated with PyIR, a Python wrapper for IgBLAST v1.9, and V/J genes and CDR3 were assigned using IMGT germline references. Any read was removed if the V/J assignment was weak (E-value above 1e-6), the CDR3 was missing, or the read contained stop codons, out-of-frame junctions, or ambiguous translated residues. V3J clonotypes were defined by identical inferred V gene, J gene, and CDR3 amino acid sequence. Percentage overlap between repertoires was calculated by dividing the number of shared unique clonotypes by the size of the smaller repertoire. Repertoire richness was assessed with RTK rarefaction, the Chao1 estimator, and Recon v2.1 estimates of unobserved clonotypes. Generation probabilities for all TCRbeta clonotypes obtained by the gDNA method from a handful of donors were computed using OLGA. In TCRdb, the immuneACCESS table is reduced to in-frame sequences with V and J assigned. These tables do not hold every clone; where another copy was compared, an unresolved V gene accounts for under half, and the others remain unexplained. That table furnishes V, J and clone size, whereas the DNA furnished D and trimming. The sample contains about 2.1 million clones, 80% to 95% of them found a single time. In total, the top ten clones hold around 1.7% of the sample.

As for this clone: Its antigen remains undetermined. Qualities for individual bases were not recorded, and no much larger clone is one base off.

For the CD8 naive samples, CD45RO-negative cells were positively selected for CCR7, yielding a CD45RA+CCR7+ population from which TemRA cells were excluded. Healthy HIV-negative adults with no recently reported acute infections or vaccinations were included as donors. Every donor was a Caucasian adult living in Nashville, Tennessee, USA. Blood was collected by leukapheresis, and PBMCs were isolated by Ficoll-Histopaque density gradient centrifugation and then cryopreserved in liquid nitrogen vapor phase. Analytical flow cytometry was used to check the purity and quantity of every magnetically sorted T cell population. Each sorted fraction had its genomic DNA isolated and then quantified by UV absorbance on a Nanodrop 2000c.

This sequence originates from a man between 18 and 29 years old in good health. Some clones in this sample may be carry-over from other donors' samples. Material: naive CD8+ T cells from PBMCs. The cell subset or site label of this sample denotes: CD45RA+CCR7+. The chain links TRBV27 with TRBJ1-1; the D gene assignment is ambiguous. The DNA sequence follows: TGTGCCAGCAGTTTGGTAGGGAGCGACACTGAAGCTTTCTTT. Its translation is CASSLVGSDTEAFF.